These 21 T cell receptor beta chains were sequenced from one sample in a study of CD8+ T cells in alopecia areata. Cells pooled from cutaneous lymph nodes were sorted on CD4, CD8alpha, NKG2D, NKG2ACE and other markers. Extracted RNA was reverse transcribed into cDNA, the sequencing template. The protocol was immunoSEQ multiplex PCR, while the TCRdb copy is restricted to in-frame clones and leaves out a portion. Altogether more than 1,500 clones were found in the sample, and no singletons occur. The sequenced sample was CD8+ T cells sorted from a lymph node. The receptors originated from a C3H/HeJ mouse with alopecia areata. MHC haplotype: H2-k.

Points on this clone: The gene symbols are mouse symbols. This CDR3 reads CASSIRAGATEVFF. The covered CDR3 bases are TGTGCCAGCAGTATAAGGGCAGGGGCCACA. The gene calls are TRBV19 and TRBJ1-1, with a tentative D call TRBD1 (6 bases). The read gets to within 4 residues of the CDR3 end, and the germline J gene fills in the rest. The germline CDR1 and CDR2 sequences are FNHDT and SITEND (reference sequence). There are 14 residues in the CDR3. Trimming cost V 1 base and J 4 bases, with 11 bases left between them.

This clone was counted ten times or more. Gene names and germline refer to mouse. The read falls 4 residues short of the CDR3 end, and the missing part is taken from the germline J gene. The sample carries other DNA sequences with the same CDR3. The V gene is TRBV13-2, the J gene TRBJ2-5, with 7 bases identical to TRBD2. J was trimmed by 0 bases and V by 0 bases; bases with no gene match: 1. Germline lookup yields CDR1 NNHNN and CDR2 SYGAGS (reference sequence). This CDR3 comprises 15 residues. CDR3 sequence: CASGDVGGNQDTQYF. The sequenced CDR3 bases are TGTGCCAGCGGTGATGTGGGGGGTAACCAAGAC.

This clone was picked up many times. Gene names denote mouse genes. The read ends 4 residues before the CDR3 terminus; that terminus is restored from the germline J gene. This chain uses TRBV13-1 with TRBJ1-1, with 10 bases matching TRBD1. CDR3 length: 15 residues. Germline CDR1 reads NSHNY; CDR2 reads SYGAGN. V shed 4 bases and J 1 base; nucleotides not matched to a gene: 4. The covered CDR3 bases are TGTGCCAGCAGTCGACAGGGGGCGGGGAACACA. It encodes CASSRQGAGNT. In full, the CDR3 is CASSRQGAGNTEVFF.

This clone was counted between two and nine times. Genes here carry mouse names. The CDR3 end is not reached by the read, which stops 4 residues before it; the germline J gene fills it in. The chain employs TRBV13-1 and TRBJ2-1; D perhaps matches TRBD2 (7 bases). The germline V gene encodes CDR1 NSHNY and CDR2 SYGAGN. Trimming shortened V by 0 bases and J by 3 bases, and 10 bases separated the two germline ends. This CDR3 spans 15 amino acids. The CDR3 reads CASSDVGGRYAEQFF. The sequenced CDR3 bases are TGTGCCAGCAGTGATGTCGGGGGGCGCTATGCT.

This clone was observed a few times. Mouse gene names and germline throughout. The read finishes 4 residues shy of the CDR3 end, and the germline J gene is used to complete it. V and J are TRBV13-2 and TRBJ2-7; 9 bases fit TRBD2. This CDR3 comprises 15 residues. The germline CDR1 and CDR2 sequences are NNHNN and SYGAGS (reference sequence). V shed 0 bases and J 3 bases; nucleotides not matched to a gene: 4. CDR3 DNA (partial): TGTGCCAGCGGTGATGCCCAGACTGGGGGCTAT. This gives the protein CASGDAQTGGY. The whole CDR3 protein reads CASGDAQTGGYEQYF.

This clone was observed a handful of times. The genes are named according to mouse. With the read ending 4 residues before the CDR3 end, the germline J gene is used to fill in that end. The V call is TRBV31, the J call TRBJ2-7; a weak D match, TRBD1 (6 bases). Germline CDR1 GKSSPN, CDR2 SITVG. The length of the CDR3 is 12 residues. CDR3 region: CAWRQDRNEQYF. CDR3 bases read: TGTGCCTGGAGGCAGGACAGAAAT.

By share, this clone ranks as medium-sized. Gene names are mouse gene names. The read is 4 residues too short to cover the CDR3 end, so that end is filled in from the germline J gene. The rearrangement uses TRBV13-2 and TRBJ1-1, with a tentative D call TRBD1 (6 bases). Germline CDR1 reads NNHNN; CDR2 reads SYGAGS (reference sequence). The CDR3 extends over 13 amino acids. V was trimmed by 1 base and J by 3 bases, leaving 7 bases between them. The CDR3 spells CASGDYRDTEVFF. The DNA read from the CDR3 is TGTGCCAGCGGTGATTACAGGGACACA.

To note about this clone: Gene names follow the mouse nomenclature. The CDR3 is cut off 4 residues early in the read; its end comes from the germline J gene. This chain joins TRBV13-2 and TRBJ2-7; TRBD1 aligns across 7 bases. The CDR3 length is 12 residues. V was pared by 5 bases and J by 3 bases, with 2 bases of the junction left unmatched. Germline-derived CDR1 and CDR2 are NNHNN and SYGAGS (reference sequence). The part of the CDR3 DNA that was read is TGTGCCAGCGGACGACAGGGCTAT. Its protein product is CASGRQGY. The CDR3, in full, reads CASGRQGYEQYF.

This clone was counted between two and nine times. Genes and germline are mouse. CDR3 protein: CASGETGDSDYTF. The DNA read from the CDR3 is TGTGCCAGCGGTGAGACAGGGGACTCC. The rearrangement uses TRBV13-2 and TRBJ1-2; 8 nucleotides line up with TRBD1. Read data end 4 residues before the CDR3 end; the end is taken from the germline J gene. Germline assignment: CDR1 NNHNN and CDR2 SYGAGS (reference sequence). Unmatched junction bases numbered 0, after V lost 2 bases and J lost 3 bases. CDR3 length equals 13 residues.

This clone qualifies as medium-sized. Mouse gene names apply. The read comes to an end 4 residues before the CDR3 does, leaving the germline J gene to fill in the end. J is TRBJ2-1 and V is TRBV1; D might be TRBD1 (5 bases). The CDR3 spans 14 residues. V was cut by 1 base and J by 2 bases, with 6 bases left in between. The germline V gene encodes CDR1 NSQYPW and CDR2 LRSPGD (reference sequence). Partial CDR3 DNA: TGCACCTGCAGTGCAGGGACATACTATGCT. This sequence encodes CTCSAGTYYA. The whole CDR3 sequence reads CTCSAGTYYAEQFF.

Concerning this clone itself: Gene names are mouse gene names. The read comes to an end 4 residues before the CDR3 does, leaving the germline J gene to fill in the end. This chain links TRBV31 with TRBJ2-5, with 7 nucleotides matching TRBD2. J was trimmed by 0 bases and V by 0 bases; bases with no gene match: 3. This CDR3 spans 15 amino acids. Germline loops: CDR1 GKSSPN, CDR2 SITVG. The CDR3 loop is CAWSLLGDNQDTQYF. The DNA read from the CDR3 is TGTGCCTGGAGTCTCCTGGGGGATAACCAAGAC. The full variable domain, completed using reference TRBV31 and TRBJ2-5, is AQTIHQWPVAEIKAVGSPLSLGCTIKGKSSPNLYWYWQATGGTLQQLFYSITVGQVESVVQLNLSASRPKDDQFILSTEKLLLSHSGFYLCAWSLLGDNQDTQYFGPGTRLLVL.

This clone was observed a handful of times. Gene names and germline match the mouse. Additional DNA sequences in this sample encode the identical CDR3. The covered CDR3 bases are TGTGCCAGCAGTCGGGACAGCGCAAACTCC. Translating gives CASSRDSANS. The full CDR3 protein reads CASSRDSANSDYTF. The chain links TRBV19 to TRBJ1-2, with 7 nucleotides matching TRBD1. The read terminates 4 residues before the CDR3 end, so the remaining end is supplied by the germline J gene. Trimming removed 4 bases from V and 0 bases from J; junction bases left unmatched: 3. Per germline, CDR1 FNHDT and CDR2 SITEND (reference sequence). The CDR3 has 14 amino acids.

This clone came up many times. Gene names follow the mouse nomenclature. The CDR3 extends 4 residues past the end of the read, so its final part is completed from the germline J gene. The chain is built from TRBV13-1 and TRBJ2-1, with TRBD2 matching over 12 bases. J gave up 4 bases and V 4 bases, and 6 bases lay outside the gene matches. The V gene's germline CDR1 is NSHNY and CDR2 SYGAGN. This CDR3 is built from 16 residues. CDR3 in amino acids: CASSRLGGRGYAEQFF. CDR3 bases read: TGTGCCAGCAGTCGACTGGGGGGGCGCGGGTATGCT.

This clone was seen many times. Mouse germline and gene names are used. The read ends 4 residues early relative to the CDR3; the germline J gene fills the gap. The chain uses TRBV13-1 and TRBJ2-7; 8 nucleotides match TRBD2. The germline gives CDR1 NSHNY, CDR2 SYGAGN. The CDR3 is made up of 13 amino acids. The CDR3 sequence is CASSADWVYEQYF. The DNA read from the CDR3 is TGTGCCAGCAGTGCGGACTGGGTGTAT.

Regarding this clone: Genes and germline come from the mouse. From the germline J gene comes the end of the CDR3, since the read stops 3 residues before it. The gene calls are TRBV31 and TRBJ1-6, with D possibly matching TRBD1 (6 bases). TRBJ1-6 is assigned to the ORF class and has an uncertain function. From germline, CDR1 is GKSSPN and CDR2 SITVG. Trimming cost V 0 bases and J 0 bases, with 9 bases left between them. The CDR3 has 16 amino acids. This chain's CDR3 is CAWSLLRGSYNSPLYF. The sequenced CDR3 bases are TGTGCCTGGAGTCTCCTCAGGGGTTCCTATAATTCGCCC.

This clone came up a few times. Gene and germline names: mouse. The read ends 4 residues shy of where the CDR3 ends; the end is completed using the germline J gene. The V call is TRBV13-3, the J call TRBJ2-7; TRBD1 matches at 7 bases. The CDR3 runs to 11 residues. Per germline, CDR1 NNHDY and CDR2 SYVADS. The CDR3 bases that were read are TGTGCCACCGGGACAGAATAT. Its translation is CATGTEY. The entire CDR3 is CATGTEYEQYF.

Of note for this clone: Gene names and germline refer to mouse. The observed sequence ends 4 residues before the CDR3 terminus, with the missing tail filled in from the germline J gene. V is TRBV3 and J is TRBJ2-1, with D unresolved. CDR3 length: 14 residues. V was clipped by 5 bases and J by 3 bases, with 11 bases between them. Germline CDR1 is SNHLY and CDR2 is FYNGKV (reference sequence). Here the CDR3 reads CASSPFLAYAEQFF. The CDR3 DNA, read in part, is TGTGCCAGCAGCCCGTTTCTGGCCTATGCT.

This clone was counted only a few times. Mouse gene names and germline throughout. The read terminates 4 residues ahead of where the CDR3 ends, so the germline J gene completes it. This sequence joins TRBV2 and TRBJ2-7; D unresolved. The length of the CDR3 is 13 residues. Germline-derived CDR1 and CDR2 are LGHNA and YSYQKL. The sequenced CDR3 bases are TGTGCCAGCAGCCAAGGTCACAATTAT. Protein product: CASSQGHNY. The full CDR3 protein reads CASSQGHNYEQYF.

This clone qualifies as large. The germline and genes are mouse ones. The read terminates 4 residues ahead of where the CDR3 ends, so the germline J gene completes it. The gene calls are TRBV1 and TRBJ2-3; 8 nucleotides line up with TRBD2. Germline CDR1 NSQYPW, CDR2 LRSPGD (reference sequence). The CDR3 totals 15 residues. Trimming removed 3 bases from V and 0 bases from J; junction bases left unmatched: 2. CDR3 loop: CTCSAGTGSAETLYF. The CDR3 bases that were read are TGCACCTGCAGTGCCGGGACTGGCAGTGCAGAA.

This clone showed up just a few times. Here the gene names and germline are mouse. Read coverage stops 4 residues before the CDR3 terminus; the germline J gene supplies the remainder. The chain couples TRBV13-2 to TRBJ1-2, with 7 bases that match TRBD1. Germline CDR1 and CDR2: NNHNN and SYGAGS (reference sequence). J gave up 3 bases and V 5 bases, and 4 bases lay outside the gene matches. This CDR3 is 13 amino acids long. CDR3 region: CASGVRGDSDYTF. The CDR3 DNA, read in part, is TGTGCCAGCGGCGTCAGGGGGGACTCC.

This clone was detected only a few times. The germline and genes are mouse ones. The read gets to within 4 residues of the CDR3 end, and the germline J gene fills in the rest. The chain joins TRBV1 to TRBJ2-3; TRBD1 is a possible D gene (5 bases). CDR1 and CDR2 from the germline V gene are NSQYPW and LRSPGD (reference sequence). The CDR3 covers 14 residues. CDR3 bases read: TGCACCTGCAGTGCAGATCTCAGGGAAGAA. Its translation: CTCSADLREE. The whole CDR3 sequence reads CTCSADLREETLYF.